Presented here are 20 T cell receptor beta chains from one specimen sequenced in a study of shared clonotypes between healthy human individuals. Sequencing used immunoSEQ multiplex PCR; TCRdb keeps in-frame clones, though not all of them. This table has approximately 2.5 million clones, roughly nine tenths appearing once. Sequencing was performed on naive CD4+ T cells sorted from blood. Subset noted: CD45RA+ positively selected. The receptors here all came from a man younger than 35 in good health.

This clone was counted a single time. The chain uses TRBV29-1 and TRBJ2-7; no reliable D call. This CDR3 spans 12 amino acids. V lost 5 bases and J 7 bases, leaving 15 bases between the germline ends. Germline lookup yields CDR1 SQVTM and CDR2 ANQGSEA. CDR3 loop: CSVTDVAGEQYF. DNA of the CDR3: TGCAGCGTTACTGACGTGGCCGGGGAGCAGTACTTC.

The chain combines TRBV6-5 with TRBJ1-2; TRBD1 might be the D (5 bases). Germline CDR1 MNHEY, CDR2 SVGAGI. V lost 3 bases, J lost 1 base, and 9 bases lay in between. The CDR3 is 14 residues long. This CDR3 reads CASSYFGGNYGYTF. The CDR3, as DNA: TGTGCCAGCAGTTATTTCGGGGGTAACTATGGCTACACCTTC.

The chain links TRBV19 to TRBJ1-5; 8 nucleotides agree with TRBD1. CDR1 and CDR2 from the germline V gene are LNHDA and SQIVND (reference sequence). The CDR3 contains 19 residues. The V and J ends lost 0 bases and 4 bases, in that order; junction bases with no gene match: 14. The CDR3 region is CASSIDPRRGTGSNQPQHF. In nucleotides, the CDR3 is TGTGCCAGTAGTATAGATCCGAGAAGGGGGACAGGCTCAAATCAGCCCCAGCATTTT. Using reference TRBV19 and TRBJ1-5 for the parts outside the CDR3, the full variable domain is DGGITQSPKYLFRKEGQNVTLSCEQNLNHDAMYWYRQDPGQGLRLIYYSQIVNDFQKGDIAEGYSVSREKKESFPLTVTSAQKNPTAFYLCASSIDPRRGTGSNQPQHFGDGTRLSIL.

The genes are TRBV19 and TRBJ2-1, with TRBD2 as a possible D gene (6 bases). CDR1 is LNHDA, CDR2 SQIVND, per germline (reference sequence). With 7 bases removed from V and 10 bases from J, the gap between germline ends came to 14 bases. The CDR3 extends over 12 amino acids. The CDR3 sequence is CASNTLASEQFF. The CDR3 nucleotides read TGTGCCAGTAATACACTAGCATCCGAGCAGTTCTTC.

The chain carries TRBV19 and TRBJ1-5, with 8 bases lining up with TRBD1. The CDR3 contains 16 residues. V lost 3 bases and J lost 6; bases outside the gene matches: 10. Per germline, CDR1 LNHDA and CDR2 SQIVND (reference sequence). The CDR3 nucleotides read TGTGCCAGTAGTATCCTTGGGACAGGACGAGGTCAGCCCCAGCATTTT. This gives the protein CASSILGTGRGQPQHF.

This chain links TRBV7-8 with TRBJ2-7; a possible D gene is TRBD1 (6 bases). Germline V gene lookup returns CDR1 SGHVS and CDR2 FQNEAQ. V lost 4 bases and J lost 1, with 11 bases in between. This CDR3 is built from 14 residues. The CDR3 DNA reads as TGTGCCAGCAGCTCTCCCGACAGGTCCTACGAGCAGTACTTC. It translates to CASSSPDRSYEQYF.

This clone occurred once. DNA of the CDR3: TGTGCCAGCAGCAACCCCAGGCTAAGTCGGGCTAGCTCCTACAATGAGCAGTTCTTC. This sequence encodes CASSNPRLSRASSYNEQFF. The chain employs TRBV21-1 and TRBJ2-1. TRBV21-1 represents a pseudogene. This CDR3 spans 19 amino acids.

The chain uses TRBV10-1 and TRBJ2-3; 8 bases are a match to TRBD1. Germline trimming cut 0 bases from V and 4 bases from J; bases unmatched to any gene: 3. Looked up from germline, CDR1 is WNHNN and CDR2 is SYGVQD (reference sequence). The CDR3 contains 15 residues. The CDR3 protein is CASSESPGGADTQYF. The CDR3 coding sequence is TGCGCCAGCAGTGAGTCGCCAGGGGGCGCAGATACGCAGTATTTT.

The rearrangement links TRBV7-2 to TRBJ2-5; TRBD2 matches 7 bases. After removal of 5 bases from V and 7 bases from J, the junction contained 13 bases not matched to a gene. Germline lookup yields CDR1 SGHTA and CDR2 FQGNSA. This CDR3 has 15 residues. The CDR3, as DNA: TGTGCCAGCAGCCCCACCCCGGGAGGCGCAATGACCCAGTACTTC. This codes for CASSPTPGGAMTQYF. Looking up the rest from reference TRBV7-2 and TRBJ2-5 gives the full variable domain: GAGVSQSPSNKVTEKGKDVELRCDPISGHTALYWYRQSLGQGLEFLIYFQGNSAPDKSGLPSDRFSAERTGGSVSTLTIQRTQQEDSAVYLCASSPTPGGAMTQYFGPGTRLLVL.

This chain uses TRBV10-3 with TRBJ1-2; perhaps TRBD1 as D (5 bases). CDR1 is ENHRY and CDR2 is SYGVKD in the germline V gene. The CDR3 has 13 amino acids. V lost 2 bases and J 8 bases, leaving 12 bases between the germline ends. CDR3 region: CAISEDRLSGYTF. CDR3 in DNA: TGTGCCATCAGTGAGGACAGATTATCAGGCTACACCTTC.

This chain uses TRBV19 with TRBJ1-2; D ambiguous. The CDR3 is 14 residues long. Germline V lookup: CDR1 LNHDA, CDR2 SQIVND (reference sequence). Trimming pared 6 bases from V and 0 bases from J, leaving 11 bases between. The CDR3 loop is CASSRPPSNYGYTF. The CDR3 DNA sequence: TGTGCCAGTAGCAGACCCCCCTCTAACTATGGCTACACCTTC.

Regarding this clone: Different DNA sequences within this sample yield the same CDR3. This chain connects TRBV5-1 to TRBJ2-5, with D possibly being TRBD1 or TRBD2 (5 bases each). Germline-derived CDR1 and CDR2 are SGHRS and YFSETQ. CDR3 length: 13 residues. The V end lost 4 bases, the J end lost 4 bases, and 11 bases lay between the germline ends. As DNA, the CDR3 is TGCGCCAGCAGCCCGGGACCTTCAGAGACCCAGTACTTC. Amino acids: CASSPGPSETQYF.

Notes on this clone: Within the sample, other DNA sequences also encode this same CDR3. The chain links TRBV18 to TRBJ2-7; 7 bases fit TRBD1. CDR3 size: 11 residues. In germline, CDR1 is KGHSH, CDR2 LQKENI. Trimming cost V 6 bases and J 6 bases; bases outside gene matches: 2. CDR3 coding DNA: TGTGCCAGCTCCTACAGGGGCGAGCAGTACTTC. Translation gives CASSYRGEQYF.

The chain recombines TRBV19 with TRBJ1-6, with 7 bases identical to TRBD1. This CDR3 is built from 15 residues. The trim removed 7 bases at V and 6 bases at J, leaving 9 bases unmatched. The germline V gene has CDR1 LNHDA and CDR2 SQIVND (reference sequence). The CDR3 coding sequence is TGTGCCAGTAAGACCGGACAGGAGGTTAATTCACCCCTCCACTTT. It yields the protein CASKTGQEVNSPLHF.

The V gene is TRBV30, the J gene TRBJ2-3, with D hard to call. The V gene lost 5 bases and the J gene lost 2 bases, with 17 bases spanning the gap. The CDR3 spans 15 residues. Per the germline V gene, CDR1 is GTSNPN and CDR2 is SVGIG (reference sequence). CDR3: CAWVGSNRPTDTQYF. As DNA, the CDR3 is TGTGCCTGGGTGGGTTCCAACCGACCCACAGATACGCAGTATTTT. The variable domain in full, completed from reference TRBV30 and TRBJ2-3, reads SQTIHQWPATLVQPVGSPLSLECTVEGTSNPNLYWYRQAAGRGLQLLFYSVGIGQISSEVPQNLSASRPQDRQFILSSKKLLLSDSGFYLCAWVGSNRPTDTQYFGPGTRLTVL.

The chain recombines TRBV2 with TRBJ1-2, with a weak D call TRBD1 (5 bases). Trimming cost V 2 bases and J 0 bases, with 10 bases left between them. The V gene's germline CDR1 is SNHLY and CDR2 FYNNEI. The CDR3 has 15 residues. The CDR3 coding sequence is TGTGCCAGCAGTGAAATCAGGGCCACTAACTATGGCTACACCTTC. Translating it yields CASSEIRATNYGYTF.

V usage is TRBV5-1 and J usage is TRBJ2-1; 10 bases fit TRBD2. The germline V gene encodes CDR1 SGHRS and CDR2 YFSETQ. CDR3 length: 15 amino acids. V shed 2 bases and J 2 bases; nucleotides not matched to a gene: 1. CDR3 sequence reads: CASSFLAGAYNEQFF. CDR3 nucleotide sequence: TGCGCCAGCAGCTTCCTAGCGGGGGCCTACAATGAGCAGTTCTTC.

This clone was seen only a few times. This chain connects TRBV28 to TRBJ1-1; D not certain. Germline V CDR1 and CDR2: MDHEN, SYDVKM. V was cut by 2 bases and J by 3 bases, with 16 bases left in between. The length of the CDR3 is 16 residues. The DNA of the CDR3 is TGTGCCAGCAGTTTACCCAATACCTTAGGCCACACTGAAGCTTTCTTT. It yields the protein CASSLPNTLGHTEAFF. The variable domain in full, completed from reference TRBV28 and TRBJ1-1, reads DVKVTQSSRYLVKRTGEKVFLECVQDMDHENMFWYRQDPGLGLRLIYFSYDVKMKEKGDIPEGYSVSREKKERFSLILESASTNQTSMYLCASSLPNTLGHTEAFFGQGTRLTVV.

CDR3 sequence reads: CASSASGQGETQYF. Written as DNA, the CDR3 is TGTGCCAGCTCAGCGTCGGGACAGGGTGAGACCCAGTACTTC. The V and J genes are TRBV18 and TRBJ2-5; 9 nucleotides line up with TRBD1. The germline V gene has CDR1 KGHSH and CDR2 LQKENI. This CDR3 comprises 14 residues. Unmatched junction bases numbered 6, after V lost 5 bases and J lost 5 bases.

This clone was counted between two and nine times. This chain links TRBV11-2 with TRBJ1-6, with D tentatively TRBD1 (6 bases). Germline-derived CDR1 and CDR2 are SGHAT and FQNNGV. The CDR3 extends over 16 amino acids. V gave up 5 bases and J gave up 7 bases, with 18 bases separating them. The CDR3 spells CASSPRGGRGNSPLHF. The CDR3 DNA is TGTGCCAGCAGCCCTAGGGGGGGTAGGGGGAATTCACCCCTCCACTTT.